The 9 T cell receptor beta chains reported below all come from one sample, sequenced in a study of blood T cell repertoires in COVID-19. TCRdb's table, derived via immunoSEQ multiplex PCR, lists solely in-frame clones and lacks some. The sample consists of 55,000 to 80,000 clones, roughly 86% of them appearing once. Sequencing was done on a sample of peripheral blood. These receptors were obtained from a man aged 65 to 79 with acute or convalescent COVID-19.

The rearrangement joins TRBV29-1 to TRBJ2-7, with D possibly matching TRBD2 (7 bases). The V gene lost 3 bases and the J gene lost 3 bases, with 12 bases spanning the gap. The CDR3 totals 13 residues. Looked up from germline, CDR1 is SQVTM and CDR2 is ANQGSEA. The CDR3 DNA follows: TGCAGCGTTGAGGGGGGGGCAGACTACGAGCAGTACTTC. Translating it yields CSVEGGADYEQYF.

This clone appeared once. The gene calls are TRBV19 and TRBJ1-2; 7 bases fit TRBD1. Germline CDR1 LNHDA, CDR2 SQIVND (reference sequence). Unmatched junction bases numbered 12, after V lost 6 bases and J lost 5 bases. This CDR3 has 15 residues. The CDR3 sequence: CASRTDRRFLYGYTF. The CDR3 bases are TGTGCCAGTAGGACGGACAGGAGGTTCCTTTATGGCTACACCTTC.

V is TRBV20-1 and J is TRBJ2-7; D gene unclear. Germline lookup yields CDR1 DFQATT and CDR2 SNEGSKA (reference sequence). The length of the CDR3 is 11 residues. V was pared by 5 bases and J by 4 bases, with 9 bases between. The DNA of the CDR3 is TGCAGTGCTGGTAGCTGGTACGAGCAGTACTTC. It translates to CSAGSWYEQYF.

The chain's CDR3 is CASSTGHSGAYEQYF. The CDR3 nucleotides are TGTGCCAGCAGCACGGGACACTCTGGGGCCTACGAGCAGTACTTC. The chain has TRBV7-8 and TRBJ2-7; tentatively, D is TRBD1 (6 bases). The CDR3 runs 15 residues. Germline assignment: CDR1 SGHVS and CDR2 FQNEAQ. Trimming removed 5 bases at V and 2 bases at J, with 16 bases between.

The V gene is TRBV3-1 (or the pseudogene TRBV3-2), the J gene TRBJ2-7, with 9 bases that match TRBD1. The CDR3 loop spans 17 amino acids. CDR1 and CDR2 from the germline V gene are LGHDT and YNNKEL (reference sequence). With 7 bases clipped from V and 3 bases from J, the junction kept 16 bases outside the gene matches. CDR3 loop: CASTPKGIGTGNYEQYF. The CDR3 DNA reads TGTGCCAGCACCCCTAAGGGTATCGGGACAGGGAACTACGAGCAGTACTTC.

The chain joins TRBV7-9 to TRBJ2-1, with 13 bases matching TRBD2. Germline V lookup: CDR1 SEHNR, CDR2 FQNEAQ (reference sequence). This CDR3 is built from 15 residues. With 6 bases clipped from V and 8 bases from J, the junction kept 7 bases outside the gene matches. CDR3 in amino acids: CASSLLAGGPDEQFF. The CDR3 DNA is TGTGCCAGCAGTCTACTAGCGGGGGGGCCGGATGAGCAGTTCTTC. Combining the CDR3 with reference TRBV7-9 and TRBJ2-1 gives the whole variable domain DTGVSQNPRHKITKRGQNVTFRCDPISEHNRLYWYRQTLGQGPEFLTYFQNEAQLEKSRLLSDRFSAERPKGSFSTLEIQRTEQGDSAMYLCASSLLAGGPDEQFFGPGTRLTVL.

The CDR3 sequence: CASSMLQGLNYEQYF. CDR3 coding DNA: TGTGCCAGTAGTATGCTTCAGGGATTAAACTACGAGCAGTACTTC. J is TRBJ2-7 and V is TRBV19; D may be TRBD1 (5 bases). CDR1 is LNHDA, CDR2 SQIVND, per germline (reference sequence). V was trimmed by 3 bases and J by 3 bases, leaving 15 bases between them. The CDR3 has 15 amino acids.

This chain uses TRBV5-4 with TRBJ2-1; TRBD2 aligns across 9 bases. The CDR3 consists of 17 residues. Germline V CDR1 and CDR2: SGHNT, YYREEE (reference sequence). Trimming cost V 0 bases and J 7 bases; bases outside gene matches: 11. The CDR3 region has the DNA TGTGCCAGCAGCTTGGGGACCCTAGCGGGGATTGGGAATGAGCAGTTCTTC. Its protein product is CASSLGTLAGIGNEQFF.

The rearrangement joins TRBV5-1 to TRBJ1-4; unclear D gene. The CDR3 consists of 14 residues. V was pared by 2 bases and J by 5 bases, with 10 bases between. Looked up from germline, CDR1 is SGHRS and CDR2 is YFSETQ. CDR3 sequence reads: CASSFLQSNEKLFF. In DNA form, the CDR3 reads TGCGCCAGCAGCTTTTTACAGTCGAATGAAAAACTGTTTTTT.